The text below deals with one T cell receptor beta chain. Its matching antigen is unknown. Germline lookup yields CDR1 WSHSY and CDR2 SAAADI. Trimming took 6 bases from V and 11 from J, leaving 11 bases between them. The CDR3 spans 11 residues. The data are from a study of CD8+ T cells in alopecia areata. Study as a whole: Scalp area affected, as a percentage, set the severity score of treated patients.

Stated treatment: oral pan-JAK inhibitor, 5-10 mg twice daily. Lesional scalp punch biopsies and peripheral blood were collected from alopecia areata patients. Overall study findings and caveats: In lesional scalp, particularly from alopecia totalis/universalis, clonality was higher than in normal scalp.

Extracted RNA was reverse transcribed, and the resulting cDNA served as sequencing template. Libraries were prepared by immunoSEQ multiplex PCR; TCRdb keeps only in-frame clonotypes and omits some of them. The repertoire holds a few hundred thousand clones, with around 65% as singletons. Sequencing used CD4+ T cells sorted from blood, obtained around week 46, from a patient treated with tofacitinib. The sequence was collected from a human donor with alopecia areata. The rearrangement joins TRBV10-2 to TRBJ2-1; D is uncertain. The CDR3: CASSSSLQQFF. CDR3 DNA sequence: TGCGCCAGCAGCTCCAGCTTGCAGCAGTTCTTC.